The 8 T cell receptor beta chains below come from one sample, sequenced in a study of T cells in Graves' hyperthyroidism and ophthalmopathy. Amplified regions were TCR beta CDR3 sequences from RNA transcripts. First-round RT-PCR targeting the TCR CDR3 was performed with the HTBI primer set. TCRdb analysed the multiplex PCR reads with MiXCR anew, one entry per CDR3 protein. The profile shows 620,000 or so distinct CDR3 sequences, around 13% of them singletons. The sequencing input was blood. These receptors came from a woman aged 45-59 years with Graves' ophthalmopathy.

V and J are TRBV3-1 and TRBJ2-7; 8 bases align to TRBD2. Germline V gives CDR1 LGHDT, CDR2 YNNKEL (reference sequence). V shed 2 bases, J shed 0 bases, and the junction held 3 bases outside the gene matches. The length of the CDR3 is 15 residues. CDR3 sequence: CASSQIAGNSYEQYF. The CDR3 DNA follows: TGTGCCAGCAGCCAAATAGCGGGAAACTCCTACGAGCAGTACTTC.

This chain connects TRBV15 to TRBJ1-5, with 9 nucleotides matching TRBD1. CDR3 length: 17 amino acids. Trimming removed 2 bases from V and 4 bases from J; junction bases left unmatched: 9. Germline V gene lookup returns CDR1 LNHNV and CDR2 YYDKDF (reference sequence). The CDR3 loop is CATSRSGDRAFNQPQHF. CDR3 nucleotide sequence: TGTGCCACCAGCAGAAGTGGGGACAGGGCCTTTAATCAGCCCCAGCATTTT.

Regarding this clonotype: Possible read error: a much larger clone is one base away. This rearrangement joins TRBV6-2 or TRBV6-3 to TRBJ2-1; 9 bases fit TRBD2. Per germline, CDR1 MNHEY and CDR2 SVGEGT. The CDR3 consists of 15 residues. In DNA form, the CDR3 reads TGTGCCAGCATCCCCCGGACTAGCGATTCCAATGGGCAGTTCTTC. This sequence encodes CASIPRTSDSNGQFF.

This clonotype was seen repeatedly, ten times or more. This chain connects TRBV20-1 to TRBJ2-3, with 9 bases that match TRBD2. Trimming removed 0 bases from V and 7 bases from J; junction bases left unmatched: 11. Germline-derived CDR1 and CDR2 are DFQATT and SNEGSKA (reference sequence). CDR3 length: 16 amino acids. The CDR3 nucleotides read TGCAGTGCTAGAGATCAGGCGGGAGGGCCCTCGAATACGCAGTATTTT. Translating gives CSARDQAGGPSNTQYF.

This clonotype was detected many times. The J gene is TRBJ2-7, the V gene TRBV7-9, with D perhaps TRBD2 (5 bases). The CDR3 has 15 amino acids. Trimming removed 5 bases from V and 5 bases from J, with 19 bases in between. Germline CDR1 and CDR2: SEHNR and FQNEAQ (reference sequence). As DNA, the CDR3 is TGTGCCAGCAGCCCCTGGGCCGGCGGGCTTGACGAGCAGTACTTC. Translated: CASSPWAGGLDEQYF.

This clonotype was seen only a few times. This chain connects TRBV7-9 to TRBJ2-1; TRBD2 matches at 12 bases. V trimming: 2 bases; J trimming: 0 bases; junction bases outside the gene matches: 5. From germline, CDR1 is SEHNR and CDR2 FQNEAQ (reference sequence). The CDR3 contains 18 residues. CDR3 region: CASSLRGTSGPSYNEQFF. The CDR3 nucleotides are TGTGCCAGCAGCTTAAGAGGGACTAGCGGGCCCTCCTACAATGAGCAGTTCTTC. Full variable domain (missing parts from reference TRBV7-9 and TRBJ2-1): DTGVSQNPRHKITKRGQNVTFRCDPISEHNRLYWYRQTLGQGPEFLTYFQNEAQLEKSRLLSDRFSAERPKGSFSTLEIQRTEQGDSAMYLCASSLRGTSGPSYNEQFFGPGTRLTVL.

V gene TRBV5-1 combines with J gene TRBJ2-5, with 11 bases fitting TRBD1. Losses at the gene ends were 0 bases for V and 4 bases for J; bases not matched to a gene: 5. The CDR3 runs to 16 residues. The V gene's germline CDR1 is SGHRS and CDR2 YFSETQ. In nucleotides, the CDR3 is TGCGCCAGCAGCTTGGGGACAGGGGGCAAGGGAGAGACCCAGTACTTC. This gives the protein CASSLGTGGKGETQYF.

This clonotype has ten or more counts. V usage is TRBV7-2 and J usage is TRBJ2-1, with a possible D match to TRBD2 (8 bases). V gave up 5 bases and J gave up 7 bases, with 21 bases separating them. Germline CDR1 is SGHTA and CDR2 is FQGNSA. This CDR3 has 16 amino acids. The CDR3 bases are TGTGCCAGCAGCAAAGGGGGCACTAGCGGTTTGAATGAGCAGTTCTTC. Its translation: CASSKGGTSGLNEQFF.